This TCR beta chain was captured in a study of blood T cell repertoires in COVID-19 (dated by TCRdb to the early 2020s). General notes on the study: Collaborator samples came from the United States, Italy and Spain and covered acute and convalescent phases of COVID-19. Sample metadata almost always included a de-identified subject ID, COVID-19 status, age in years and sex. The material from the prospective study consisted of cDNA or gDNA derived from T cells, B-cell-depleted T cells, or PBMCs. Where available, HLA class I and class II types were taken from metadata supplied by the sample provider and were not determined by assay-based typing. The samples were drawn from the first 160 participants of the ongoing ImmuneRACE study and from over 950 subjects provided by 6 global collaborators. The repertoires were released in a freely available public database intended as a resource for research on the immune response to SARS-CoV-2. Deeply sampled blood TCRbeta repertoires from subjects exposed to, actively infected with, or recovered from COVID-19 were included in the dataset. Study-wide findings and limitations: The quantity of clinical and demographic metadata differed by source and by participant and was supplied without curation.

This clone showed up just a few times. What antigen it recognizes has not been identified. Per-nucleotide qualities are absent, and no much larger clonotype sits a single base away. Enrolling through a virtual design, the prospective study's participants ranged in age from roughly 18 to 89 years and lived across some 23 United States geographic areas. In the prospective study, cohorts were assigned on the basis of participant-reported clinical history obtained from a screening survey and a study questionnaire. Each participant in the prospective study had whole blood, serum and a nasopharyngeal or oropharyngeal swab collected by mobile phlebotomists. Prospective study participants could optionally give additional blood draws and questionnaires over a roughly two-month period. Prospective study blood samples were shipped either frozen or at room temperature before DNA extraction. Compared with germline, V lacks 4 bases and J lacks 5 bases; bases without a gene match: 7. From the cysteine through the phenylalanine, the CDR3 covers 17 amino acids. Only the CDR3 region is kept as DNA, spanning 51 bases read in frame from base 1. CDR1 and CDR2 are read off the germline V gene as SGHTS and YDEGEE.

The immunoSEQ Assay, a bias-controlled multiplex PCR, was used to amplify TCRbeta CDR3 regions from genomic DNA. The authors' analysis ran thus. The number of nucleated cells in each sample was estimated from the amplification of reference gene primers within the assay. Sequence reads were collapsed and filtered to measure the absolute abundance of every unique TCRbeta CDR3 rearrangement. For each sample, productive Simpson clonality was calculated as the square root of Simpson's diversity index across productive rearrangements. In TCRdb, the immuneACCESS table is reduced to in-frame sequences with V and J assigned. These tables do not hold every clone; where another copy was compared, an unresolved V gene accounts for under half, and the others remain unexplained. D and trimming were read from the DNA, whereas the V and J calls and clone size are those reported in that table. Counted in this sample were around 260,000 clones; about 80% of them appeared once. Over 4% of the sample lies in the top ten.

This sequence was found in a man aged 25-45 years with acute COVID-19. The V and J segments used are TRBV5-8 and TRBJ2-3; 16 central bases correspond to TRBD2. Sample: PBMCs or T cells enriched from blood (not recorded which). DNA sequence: TGTGCCAGCAGCCCTGGGACTAGCGGGAGGGCGAGAGATACGCAGTATTTT. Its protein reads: CASSPGTSGRARDTQYF.